The clone carrying this TCR beta chain has at least ten counts. Genomic DNA constituted the template upon which TCR beta VDJ and CDR3 profiling was performed. TCRdb used MiXCR to reprocess the reads, holding one entry per CDR3 protein. Among 150,000 to 200,000 distinct CDR3 sequences, roughly 50% were seen once, and the ten largest hold roughly 1.8%. The data are from a study of CD8+CD57+ T cells in acquired aplastic anemia. By flow cytometry, patients selected for sequencing had shown an expansion of CD8+CD57+ cells. Germline V gene sequence: CDR1 LGHNA, CDR2 YSLEER. The CDR3 runs to 17 residues. The V gene lost 0 bases and the J gene lost 2 bases, with 11 bases spanning the gap.

Sequenced sample: sorted CD4+, CD8+, or CD8+CD57+ T cells (not recorded which) from PBMCs. The source is a human donor with aplastic anemia. V usage is TRBV4-3 and J usage is TRBJ2-6; D unresolved. The CDR3 nucleotides read TGCGCCAGCAGCCAAGATCTCCGTACGACTGGGGCCAACGTCCTGACTTTC. Translated, it gives CASSQDLRTTGANVLTF.